Shown below are 30 T cell receptor beta chains from a single sample sequenced in a study of T cells in localized non-small cell lung cancer (TCRdb year 2020). The library was generated by the immunoSEQ multiplex PCR assay. The table comes from immuneACCESS by way of TCRdb, which keeps in-frame sequences with V and J called. Part of the clones is missing from these tables; in studies checked, under half for an unresolved V gene and the rest for unknown reasons. The sample has some 1,400 clones on record, 33% of them singletons. The ten largest account for roughly a tenth of the sample. The material sequenced was normal lung tissue next to the tumor, taken before any cancer treatment. These receptors all come from a man aged 40-75 years with stage I lung adenocarcinoma.

The chain links TRBV28 to TRBJ2-3; D unclear. Looked up from germline, CDR1 is MDHEN and CDR2 is SYDVKM. V lost 2 bases and J 3 bases, leaving 12 bases between the germline ends. The CDR3 is made up of 15 amino acids. The CDR3 protein is CASSLNPTKTDTQYF. Written as DNA, the CDR3 is TGTGCCAGCAGTTTAAACCCAACGAAAACAGATACGCAGTATTTT.

J is TRBJ1-3 and V is TRBV6-8; D is unclear. Germline loops: CDR1 MNHGY, CDR2 SAAAGT. The CDR3 has 13 residues. Between the trimmed V and J ends, which lost 2 bases and 6 bases, there was a span of 8 bases. CDR3 loop: CASSYGTLNTIYF. The CDR3 coding sequence is TGTGCCAGCAGTTACGGCACGCTAAACACCATATATTTT.

J is TRBJ2-3 and V is TRBV6-8; the D is unclear. This CDR3 region has 14 residues. Germline-derived CDR1 and CDR2 are MNHGY and SAAAGT. With 2 bases removed from V and 2 bases from J, the gap between germline ends came to 8 bases. This chain's CDR3 is CASSYLALTDTQYF. The CDR3 region has the DNA TGTGCCAGCAGTTACCTCGCCCTCACAGATACGCAGTATTTT.

The rearrangement uses TRBV6-8 and TRBJ2-7; TRBD1 matches at 8 bases. Germline lookup yields CDR1 MNHGY and CDR2 SAAAGT. J lost 5 bases, V lost 6 bases, and 12 bases had no gene match. The CDR3 consists of 15 residues. CDR3 nucleotide sequence: TGTGCCAGCAGAGACAGTGGACAGGGACTTGACGAGCAGTACTTC. This gives the protein CASRDSGQGLDEQYF.

This clone came up a few times. The rearrangement links TRBV9 to TRBJ2-2; 10 nucleotides match TRBD2. This CDR3 has 17 amino acids. Germline-derived CDR1 and CDR2 are SGDLS and YYNGEE. The junction had 8 bases not matched to a gene; V was cut back by 4 bases and J by 2 bases. This CDR3 reads CASSLERTSGNTGELFF. CDR3 nucleotide sequence: TGTGCCAGCAGCCTAGAGAGGACTAGCGGTAACACCGGGGAGCTGTTTTTT.

In its sample, this clone was seen a few times. This sequence joins TRBV6-8 and TRBJ2-7, with TRBD2 as a possible D gene (8 bases). The CDR3 runs 12 residues. Germline CDR1 MNHGY, CDR2 SAAAGT. Trimming pared 10 bases from V and 5 bases from J, leaving 15 bases between. The DNA for the CDR3 is TGTGCCATCGGGAGGGGGCTCGACGAGCAGTACTTC. Its translation: CAIGRGLDEQYF.

The rearrangement joins TRBV11-3 to TRBJ2-3; 10 bases fit TRBD2. Germline CDR1 and CDR2: SGHNT and YENEEA. V lost 5 bases and J lost 1; bases outside the gene matches: 6. The CDR3 sequence is 16 residues long. The chain's CDR3 is CASSLLAGRGTDTQYF. In DNA, the CDR3 is TGTGCCAGCAGCCTACTAGCGGGGCGGGGCACAGATACGCAGTATTTT.

This clone has more than one count but fewer than ten. The chain couples TRBV9 to TRBJ1-1; D gene ambiguous. The V end lost 6 bases, the J end lost 0 bases, and 9 bases lay between the germline ends. The CDR3 covers 13 residues. Germline CDR1 is SGDLS and CDR2 is YYNGEE. The CDR3 loop is CASTKSMNTEAFF. DNA of the CDR3: TGTGCCAGCACGAAGTCCATGAACACTGAAGCTTTCTTT.

A few counts support this clone. This chain uses TRBV11-3 with TRBJ2-1, with TRBD1 identical over 8 bases. CDR3 length equals 17 residues. The germline gives CDR1 SGHNT, CDR2 YENEEA. V gave up 4 bases and J gave up 0 bases; unmatched junction bases: 8. The CDR3, as DNA: TGTGCCAGCAGCTCGTTCAGACAGGGGCCCTCCTACAATGAGCAGTTCTTC. The encoded protein is CASSSFRQGPSYNEQFF.

This clone was seen a single time. The chain couples TRBV29-1 to TRBJ1-1; 10 bases are shared with TRBD1. J gave up 4 bases and V 4 bases, and 12 bases lay outside the gene matches. This CDR3 has 16 residues. The germline V gene encodes CDR1 SQVTM and CDR2 ANQGSEA. The CDR3, as DNA: TGCAGCGTTGTAGGGACAGGGGTGGGGCGAATCACTGAAGCTTTCTTT. Translated, it gives CSVVGTGVGRITEAFF.

This rearrangement joins TRBV28 to TRBJ2-7; D gene ambiguous. In germline, CDR1 is MDHEN, CDR2 SYDVKM. The CDR3 is made up of 14 amino acids. Deletions cut 2 bases from V and 0 bases from J, with 8 bases between. Written as DNA, the CDR3 is TGTGCCAGCAGTTTACCCCATGGCTCCTACGAGCAGTACTTC. Translated: CASSLPHGSYEQYF.

This clone was seen only a few times. This rearrangement joins TRBV4-1 to TRBJ1-2; no reliable D call. Germline V gives CDR1 MGHRA, CDR2 YSYEKL. V shed 4 bases and J shed 8 bases, with 20 bases lying between them. CDR3 length equals 15 residues. The CDR3 is CASSPGLLLSGGYTF. DNA for the CDR3: TGCGCCAGCAGCCCCGGCCTCCTTCTCAGCGGAGGCTACACCTTC.

The chain links TRBV29-1 to TRBJ2-5, with D perhaps matching TRBD2 (6 bases). V gave up 7 bases and J gave up 9 bases, with 21 bases separating them. The CDR3 is made up of 13 amino acids. Per the germline V gene, CDR1 is SQVTM and CDR2 is ANQGSEA. The CDR3 DNA sequence: TGCAGCGCTTTTGTTGGGGCCCCGGGGGCCCAGTACTTC. This sequence encodes CSAFVGAPGAQYF.

The J gene is TRBJ1-1, the V gene TRBV7-4; D is ambiguous. The CDR3 covers 13 residues. Germline V gives CDR1 SGHVT, CDR2 SQSDAQ. Trimming took off 3 bases at V and 2 bases at J, with 7 bases between the two ends. In DNA form, the CDR3 reads TGTGCCAGCAGCTTTGAGATTAACACTGAAGCTTTCTTT. This sequence encodes CASSFEINTEAFF.

The chain couples TRBV19 to TRBJ1-4, with a possible D match to TRBD1 (6 bases). V was cut by 8 bases and J by 5 bases, with 21 bases left in between. The CDR3 is 16 residues long. The germline V gene encodes CDR1 LNHDA and CDR2 SQIVND (reference sequence). The CDR3 reads CASHPRRGGLNEKLFF. The DNA of the CDR3 is TGTGCCAGTCATCCGCGTAGGGGGGGTCTCAATGAAAAACTGTTTTTT.

The gene calls are TRBV11-3 and TRBJ2-7; 8 nucleotides match TRBD2. V was clipped by 6 bases and J by 3 bases; unmatched bases: 7. CDR3 length: 14 residues. Germline lookup yields CDR1 SGHNT and CDR2 YENEEA. The CDR3 spells CASSSGLAYYEQYF. The CDR3 nucleotides are TGTGCCAGCAGTAGCGGACTAGCCTACTACGAGCAGTACTTC. Full variable domain (outside the CDR3, taken from reference TRBV11-3 and TRBJ2-7): EAGVVQSPRYKIIEKKQPVAFWCNPISGHNTLYWYLQNLGQGPELLIRYENEEAVDDSQLPKDRFSAERLKGVDSTLKIQPAELGDSAVYLCASSSGLAYYEQYFGPGTRLTVT.

This clone was detected only a few times. The rearrangement links TRBV6-8 to TRBJ2-7; a possible D gene is TRBD1 (5 bases). CDR3 length: 16 amino acids. CDR1 is MNHGY and CDR2 is SAAAGT in the germline V gene. Trimming left V 6 bases short and J 3 bases short, with 21 bases between. The DNA of the CDR3 is TGTGCCAGCAGGGTAGGGGCCCTAGGGTCAGGCTACGAGCAGTACTTC. The encoded protein is CASRVGALGSGYEQYF.

The chain combines TRBV19 with TRBJ1-5; 9 positions agree with TRBD1. V dropped 1 base and J dropped 0; count of bases not matched to a gene: 7. This CDR3 spans 18 amino acids. Germline CDR1 is LNHDA and CDR2 is SQIVND (reference sequence). The chain's CDR3 is CASSIGSGTGYSNQPQHF. CDR3 DNA sequence: TGTGCCAGTAGTATAGGTTCCGGGACAGGGTATAGCAATCAGCCCCAGCATTTT.

This clone was observed a few times. The CDR3 nucleotides read TGTGCCAGCAGCGTAGCCTGGACGGTCTATGGCTACACCTTC. Amino acid sequence: CASSVAWTVYGYTF. The J gene is TRBJ1-2, the V gene TRBV9; D unresolved. The ends were cut back, 0 bases at V and 4 bases at J, with 10 bases in the middle. The CDR3 length is 14 residues. CDR1 SGDLS and CDR2 YYNGEE come from the germline V gene.

This rearrangement joins TRBV5-1 to TRBJ1-1; TRBD1 might be the D (6 bases). Trimming pared 3 bases from V and 2 bases from J, leaving 14 bases between. This CDR3 spans 15 amino acids. Germline V gives CDR1 SGHRS, CDR2 YFSETQ. Here the CDR3 reads CASSSLGQFNTEAFF. CDR3 coding DNA: TGCGCCAGCAGCTCCTTAGGACAGTTTAACACTGAAGCTTTCTTT.

This clone appeared a few times. The rearrangement uses TRBV10-3 and TRBJ1-2; 8 nucleotides match TRBD1. Germline-derived CDR1 and CDR2 are ENHRY and SYGVKD. Trimming at V came to 2 bases and at J to 6 bases, leaving 2 bases not matched to a gene. The CDR3 totals 13 residues. This chain's CDR3 is CAISEAGGDGYTF. The CDR3 DNA reads as TGTGCCATCAGTGAGGCAGGGGGCGATGGCTACACCTTC.

This clone was observed a handful of times. This chain joins TRBV7-2 and TRBJ1-5, with D unresolved. The V gene's germline CDR1 is SGHTA and CDR2 FQGNSA. This CDR3 contains 13 residues. Trimming cost V 2 bases and J 7 bases, with 9 bases left between them. CDR3: CASSLTREQPQHF. The CDR3 nucleotides are TGTGCCAGCAGCTTAACGAGGGAGCAGCCCCAGCATTTT.

The rearrangement joins TRBV6-8 to TRBJ1-1; 8 bases are shared with TRBD1. There are 13 residues in the CDR3. The V segment lost 5 bases and the J segment 6 bases; nucleotides outside the gene matches: 5. Germline-derived CDR1 and CDR2 are MNHGY and SAAAGT. CDR3 nucleotides: TGTGCCAGCAGTCACCAGGGGGCTCCTGAAGCTTTCTTT. Translated, it gives CASSHQGAPEAFF.

The chain has TRBV29-1 and TRBJ1-2, with a weak D call TRBD1 (5 bases). CDR3 size: 15 residues. CDR1 is SQVTM, CDR2 ANQGSEA, per germline. V gave up 1 base and J gave up 0 bases, with 12 bases separating them. The CDR3 region has the DNA TGCAGCGTTGAAGGAGACAGACGGTCTAACTATGGCTACACCTTC. This codes for CSVEGDRRSNYGYTF.

This clone is labeled large. The chain recombines TRBV11-3 with TRBJ1-1; no clear D. The germline V and J ends were trimmed by 4 bases and 2 bases, with 11 bases remaining between them. Germline values: CDR1 SGHNT, CDR2 YENEEA. The CDR3 extends over 14 amino acids. CDR3 bases: TGTGCCAGCAGCTCCGGGGATGAAAACACTGAAGCTTTCTTT. Encoded protein: CASSSGDENTEAFF.

This clone was picked up a small number of times. The chain carries TRBV9 and TRBJ2-3, with a weak D call TRBD2 (5 bases). The CDR3 sequence is 15 residues long. The germline V gene has CDR1 SGDLS and CDR2 YYNGEE. Trimming cost V 0 bases and J 3 bases, with 11 bases left between them. CDR3 protein: CASSVAVDSTDTQYF. CDR3 coding DNA: TGTGCCAGCAGCGTAGCCGTGGACTCAACAGATACGCAGTATTTT.

CDR3 sequence (DNA): TGTGCCAGCAGAGGGGACAGGGTTCCAGGAAACACCATATATTTT. Translation: CASRGDRVPGNTIYF. V usage is TRBV28 and J usage is TRBJ1-3; 9 bases are shared with TRBD1. The junction had 7 bases not matched to a gene; V was cut back by 6 bases and J by 4 bases. CDR1 and CDR2 (germline): MDHEN, SYDVKM. CDR3 length: 15 residues.

The chain employs TRBV29-1 and TRBJ2-7; perhaps D is TRBD1 or TRBD2 (5 bases each). The CDR3 is 14 amino acids. Germline V gene data show CDR1 as SQVTM and CDR2 as ANQGSEA. Trimming removed 5 bases from V and 4 bases from J, with 18 bases in between. CDR3 amino acids: CSVWGEGQTYEQYF. In nucleotides, the CDR3 is TGCAGCGTTTGGGGAGAGGGGCAGACGTACGAGCAGTACTTC.

V is TRBV28 and J is TRBJ2-3, with D possibly TRBD1 on 6 matching bases. Germline-derived CDR1 and CDR2 are MDHEN and SYDVKM. V lost 6 bases, J lost 3 bases, and 19 bases lay in between. CDR3 length: 16 residues. CDR3 coding DNA: TGTGCCAGCAGAACAGGGATGGCATCGGTTACAGATACGCAGTATTTT. Residues: CASRTGMASVTDTQYF.

The chain carries TRBV7-5 and TRBJ2-5; the tabulated D call, TRBD2, remains unverified against the DNA. TRBV7-5 is a pseudogene segment. This CDR3 has 16 amino acids. CDR3 DNA sequence: TGTGCCAGCAGCTTAGTTGACGGGAGGGCCTCGGAGACCCAGTACTTC. It codes for CASSLVDGRASETQYF.